This T cell receptor (beta chain) was recovered during a study of blood T cell repertoires in COVID-19. In the study overall: Sites in the United States, Italy and Spain provided acute and convalescent COVID-19 samples. The analysed material was cDNA or gDNA that came from T cells, B-cell-depleted T cells, or PBMCs.

This CDR3 is 14 amino acids long. Trimming pared 1 base from V and 7 bases from J, leaving 8 bases between. Germline lookup yields CDR1 LGHDT and CDR2 YNNKEL (reference sequence). Per the study methods: Cell counts per sample came from amplifying reference gene primers. TCRdb's copy holds only in-frame clones and misses some; the assay was immunoSEQ multiplex PCR. The V and J calls and clone size are taken from that table; D and trimming were inferred from the DNA. The sample carries some 250,000 clones, roughly 90% recorded once. Specimen: peripheral blood. The V and J genes are TRBV3-1 (or the pseudogene TRBV3-2) and TRBJ1-6; D uncertain. The clonotype comes from a man aged 55 to 70 who had recovered from COVID-19. CDR3 DNA sequence: TGTGCCAGCAGCCAAGGGAGTCAGAATTCACCCCTCCACTTT. It translates to CASSQGSQNSPLHF.